This record covers a single T cell receptor (beta chain). Unique molecular identifiers were present on the cDNA, which also gained a universal primer site by template switching. MiXCR, run by TCRdb on the 5' RACE reads, gives a single entry per CDR3 protein. The sample shows about 570,000 distinct CDR3 sequences, nearly 10% of them seen only once. The entry originates in a study of identical twins. Germline loops: CDR1 MDHEN, CDR2 SYDVKM. The CDR3 consists of 16 residues. Trimming removed 7 bases at V and 6 bases at J, with 23 bases between. This sample also belongs to another study, concerning yellow fever vaccine responses in identical twins.

The sample comprised PBMCs. The receptor comes from a woman between 18 and 29 years old in good health. The genes are TRBV28 and TRBJ2-3, with unresolved D. CDR3 sequence reads: CASTSVQICPRDTQYF. The CDR3 DNA follows: TGTGCCAGCACCTCCGTCCAGATTTGCCCTCGGGATACGCAGTATTTT.